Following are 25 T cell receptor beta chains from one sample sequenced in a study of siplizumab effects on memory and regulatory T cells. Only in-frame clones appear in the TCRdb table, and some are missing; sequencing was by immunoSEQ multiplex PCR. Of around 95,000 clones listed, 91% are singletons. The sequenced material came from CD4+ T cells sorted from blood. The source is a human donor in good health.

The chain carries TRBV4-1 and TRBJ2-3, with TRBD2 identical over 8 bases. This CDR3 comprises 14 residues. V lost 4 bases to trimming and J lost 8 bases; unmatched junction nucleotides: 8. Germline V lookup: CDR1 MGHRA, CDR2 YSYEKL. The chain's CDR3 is CASSPGLAEGTQYF. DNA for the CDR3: TGCGCCAGCAGCCCCGGACTAGCAGAGGGTACGCAGTATTTT.

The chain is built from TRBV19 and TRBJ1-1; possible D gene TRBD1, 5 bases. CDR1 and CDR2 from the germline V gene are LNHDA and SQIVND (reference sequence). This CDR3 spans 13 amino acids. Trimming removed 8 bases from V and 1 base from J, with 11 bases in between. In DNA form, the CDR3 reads TGTGCCAGTTCGGACACATCGAACACTGAAGCTTTCTTT. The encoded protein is CASSDTSNTEAFF.

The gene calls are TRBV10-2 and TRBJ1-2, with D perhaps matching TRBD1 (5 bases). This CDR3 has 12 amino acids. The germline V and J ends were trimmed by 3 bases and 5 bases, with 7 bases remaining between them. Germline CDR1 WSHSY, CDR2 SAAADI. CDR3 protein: CASSEGDYGYTF. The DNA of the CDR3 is TGCGCCAGCAGTGAAGGGGATTATGGCTACACCTTC.

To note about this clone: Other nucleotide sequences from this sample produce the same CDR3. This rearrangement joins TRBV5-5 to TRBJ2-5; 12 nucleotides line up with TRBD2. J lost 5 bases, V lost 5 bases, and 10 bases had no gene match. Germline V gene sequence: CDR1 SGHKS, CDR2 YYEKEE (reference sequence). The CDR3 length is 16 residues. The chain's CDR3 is CASSPALAGGQETQYF. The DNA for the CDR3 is TGTGCCAGCAGTCCTGCCCTAGCGGGGGGGCAGGAGACCCAGTACTTC.

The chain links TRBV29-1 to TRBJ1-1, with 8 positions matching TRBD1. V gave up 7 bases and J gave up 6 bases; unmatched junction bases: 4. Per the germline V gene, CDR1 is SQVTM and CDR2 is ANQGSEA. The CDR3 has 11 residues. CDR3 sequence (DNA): TGCAGCGGGACAGGGCCCCCTGAAGCTTTCTTT. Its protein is CSGTGPPEAFF.

The DNA for the CDR3 is TGTGCCAGTAGTCCCCGGACAAGAAACACCATATATTTT. Its protein is CASSPRTRNTIYF. The chain joins TRBV19 to TRBJ1-3, with D maybe TRBD1 (5 bases). Germline CDR1 LNHDA, CDR2 SQIVND (reference sequence). The CDR3 spans 13 residues. With 5 bases removed from V and 5 bases from J, the gap between germline ends came to 10 bases.

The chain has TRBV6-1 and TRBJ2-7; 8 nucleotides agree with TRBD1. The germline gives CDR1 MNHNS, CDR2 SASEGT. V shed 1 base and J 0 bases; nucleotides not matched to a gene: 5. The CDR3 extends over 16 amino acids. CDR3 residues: CASSEGWTGFSYEQYF. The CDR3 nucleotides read TGTGCCAGCAGTGAAGGGTGGACAGGGTTCTCCTACGAGCAGTACTTC.

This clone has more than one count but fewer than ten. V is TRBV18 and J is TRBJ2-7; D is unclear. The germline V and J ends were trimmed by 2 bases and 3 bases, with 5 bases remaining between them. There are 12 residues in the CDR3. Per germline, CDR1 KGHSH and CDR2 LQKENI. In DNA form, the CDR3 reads TGTGCCAGCTCACCAAACATCTACGAGCAGTACTTC. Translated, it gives CASSPNIYEQYF.

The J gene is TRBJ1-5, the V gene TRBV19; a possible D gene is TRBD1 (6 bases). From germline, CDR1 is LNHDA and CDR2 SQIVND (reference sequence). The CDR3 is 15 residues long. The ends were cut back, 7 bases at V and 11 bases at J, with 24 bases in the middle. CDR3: CASTPEGPIPGAQHF. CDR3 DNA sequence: TGTGCCAGTACCCCCGAGGGGCCGATCCCAGGGGCCCAGCATTTT.

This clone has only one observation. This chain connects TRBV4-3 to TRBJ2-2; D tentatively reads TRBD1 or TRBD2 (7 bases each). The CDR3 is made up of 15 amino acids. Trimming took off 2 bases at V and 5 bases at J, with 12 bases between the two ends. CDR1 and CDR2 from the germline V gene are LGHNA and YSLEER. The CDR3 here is CASSQWQGGTGELFF. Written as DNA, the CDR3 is TGCGCCAGCAGCCAATGGCAGGGGGGGACCGGGGAGCTGTTTTTT.

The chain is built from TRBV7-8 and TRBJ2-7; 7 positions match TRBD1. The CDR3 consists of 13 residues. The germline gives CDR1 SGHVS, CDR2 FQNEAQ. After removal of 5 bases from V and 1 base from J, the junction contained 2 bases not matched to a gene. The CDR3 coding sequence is TGTGCCAGCAGCCGGGACAGTTCCTACGAGCAGTACTTC. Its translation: CASSRDSSYEQYF.

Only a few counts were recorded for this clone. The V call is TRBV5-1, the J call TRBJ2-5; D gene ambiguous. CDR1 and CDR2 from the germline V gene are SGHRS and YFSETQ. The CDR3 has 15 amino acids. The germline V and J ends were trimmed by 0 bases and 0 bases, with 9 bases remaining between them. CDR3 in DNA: TGCGCCAGCAGCTTGGGAGGTCGGAACCAAGAGACCCAGTACTTC. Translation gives CASSLGGRNQETQYF.

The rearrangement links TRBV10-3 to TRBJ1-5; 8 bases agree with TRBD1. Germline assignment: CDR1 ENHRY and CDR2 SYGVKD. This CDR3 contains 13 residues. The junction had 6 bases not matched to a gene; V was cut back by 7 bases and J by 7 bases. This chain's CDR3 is CAINTDRAQPQHF. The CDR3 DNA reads TGTGCCATCAATACGGACAGGGCCCAGCCCCAGCATTTT.

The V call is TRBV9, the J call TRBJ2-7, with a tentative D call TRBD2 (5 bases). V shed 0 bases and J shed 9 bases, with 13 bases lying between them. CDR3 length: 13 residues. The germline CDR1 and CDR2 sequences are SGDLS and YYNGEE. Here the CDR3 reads CASSVVGGTWQYF. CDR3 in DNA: TGTGCCAGCAGCGTAGTTGGAGGAACTTGGCAGTACTTC.

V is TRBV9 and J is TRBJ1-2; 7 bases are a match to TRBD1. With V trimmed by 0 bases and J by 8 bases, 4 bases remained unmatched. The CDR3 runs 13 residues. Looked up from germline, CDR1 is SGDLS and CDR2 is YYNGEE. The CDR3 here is CASSVARGGGYTF. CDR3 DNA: TGTGCCAGCAGCGTAGCTCGAGGGGGCGGCTACACCTTC.

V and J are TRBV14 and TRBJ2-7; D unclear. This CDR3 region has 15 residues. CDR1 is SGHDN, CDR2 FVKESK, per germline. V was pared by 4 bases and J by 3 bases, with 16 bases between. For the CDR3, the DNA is TGTGCCAGCAGCCGGGCCCGGACCATTCTCTACGAGCAGTACTTC. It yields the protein CASSRARTILYEQYF.

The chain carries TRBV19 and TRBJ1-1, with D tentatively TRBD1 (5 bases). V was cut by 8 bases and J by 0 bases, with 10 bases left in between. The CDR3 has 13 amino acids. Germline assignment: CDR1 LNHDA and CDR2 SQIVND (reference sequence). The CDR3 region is CASSGALNTEAFF. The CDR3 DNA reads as TGTGCCAGTTCTGGGGCCCTGAACACTGAAGCTTTCTTT.

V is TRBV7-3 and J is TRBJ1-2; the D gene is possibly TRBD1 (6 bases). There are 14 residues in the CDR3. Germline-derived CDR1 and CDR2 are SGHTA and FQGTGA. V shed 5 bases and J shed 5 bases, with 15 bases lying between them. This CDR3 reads CASSRTARAYGYTF. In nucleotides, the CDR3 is TGTGCCAGCAGCCGGACAGCCCGTGCATATGGCTACACCTTC.

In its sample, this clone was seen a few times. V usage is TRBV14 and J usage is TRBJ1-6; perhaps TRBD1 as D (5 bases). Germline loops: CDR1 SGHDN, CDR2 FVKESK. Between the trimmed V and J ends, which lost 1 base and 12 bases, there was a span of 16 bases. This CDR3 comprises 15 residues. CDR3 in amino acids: CASSQVPQARGPLHF. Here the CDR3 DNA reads TGTGCCAGCAGCCAAGTCCCACAGGCTCGAGGACCCCTCCACTTT.

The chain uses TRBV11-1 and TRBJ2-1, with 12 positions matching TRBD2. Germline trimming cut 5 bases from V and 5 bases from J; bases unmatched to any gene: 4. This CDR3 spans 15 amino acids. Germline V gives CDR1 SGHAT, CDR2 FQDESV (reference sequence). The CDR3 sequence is CASSRRLAGDNEQFF. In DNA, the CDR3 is TGTGCCAGCAGCCGACGACTAGCGGGGGACAATGAGCAGTTCTTC.

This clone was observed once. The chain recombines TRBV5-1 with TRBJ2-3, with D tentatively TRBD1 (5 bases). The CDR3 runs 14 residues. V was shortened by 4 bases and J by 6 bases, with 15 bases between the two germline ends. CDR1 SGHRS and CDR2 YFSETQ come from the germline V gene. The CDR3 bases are TGCGCCAGCAGCATATCGGGTACAGGCGATACGCAGTATTTT. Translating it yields CASSISGTGDTQYF.

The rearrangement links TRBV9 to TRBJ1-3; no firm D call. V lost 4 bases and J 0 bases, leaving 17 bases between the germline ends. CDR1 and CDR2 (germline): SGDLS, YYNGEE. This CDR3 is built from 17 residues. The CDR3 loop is CASSTLSGGGSGNTIYF. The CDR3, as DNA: TGTGCCAGCAGCACTCTATCGGGCGGTGGCTCTGGAAACACCATATATTTT. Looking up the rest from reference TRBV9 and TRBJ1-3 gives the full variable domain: DSGVTQTPKHLITATGQRVTLRCSPRSGDLSVYWYQQSLDQGLQFLIQYYNGEERAKGNILERFSAQQFPDLHSELNLSSLELGDSALYFCASSTLSGGGSGNTIYFGEGSWLTVV.

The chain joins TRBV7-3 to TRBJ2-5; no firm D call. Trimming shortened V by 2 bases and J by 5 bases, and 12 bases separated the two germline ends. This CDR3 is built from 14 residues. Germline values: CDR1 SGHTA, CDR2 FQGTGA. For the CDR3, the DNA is TGTGCCAGCAGCTTAGAAGCCAGCGCGGAGACCCAGTACTTC. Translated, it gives CASSLEASAETQYF.

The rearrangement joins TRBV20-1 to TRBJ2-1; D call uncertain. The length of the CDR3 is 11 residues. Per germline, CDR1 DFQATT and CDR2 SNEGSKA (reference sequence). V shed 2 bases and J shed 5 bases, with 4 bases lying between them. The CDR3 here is CSARRNNEQFF. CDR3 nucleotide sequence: TGCAGTGCTAGACGGAACAATGAGCAGTTCTTC.

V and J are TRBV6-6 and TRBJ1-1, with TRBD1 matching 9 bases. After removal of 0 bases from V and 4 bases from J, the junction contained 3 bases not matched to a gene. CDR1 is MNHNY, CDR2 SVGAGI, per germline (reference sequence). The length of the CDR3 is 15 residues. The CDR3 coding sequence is TGTGCCAGCAGTTACTCTCCGGGACAGGGCACTGAAGCTTTCTTT. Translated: CASSYSPGQGTEAFF.